This T cell receptor (beta chain) was sequenced in a study of blood T cell repertoires in COVID-19. This CDR3 is built from 16 residues. With 3 bases clipped from V and 4 bases from J, the junction kept 10 bases outside the gene matches. Germline V gene data show CDR1 as SGHTS and CDR2 as YDEGEE. Libraries were prepared by immunoSEQ multiplex PCR; TCRdb keeps only in-frame clonotypes and omits some of them. The sample consists of about 42,000 clones, roughly nine tenths of them appearing once. Specimen: peripheral blood. This chain links TRBV5-8 with TRBJ1-5; the match to TRBD1 covers 7 bases. The origin of this receptor is a human donor in a cohort sampled during active COVID-19. Here the CDR3 reads CASSSRAGGTNQPQHF. The CDR3 DNA is TGTGCCAGCAGCTCTCGGGCAGGGGGGACGAATCAGCCCCAGCATTTT.